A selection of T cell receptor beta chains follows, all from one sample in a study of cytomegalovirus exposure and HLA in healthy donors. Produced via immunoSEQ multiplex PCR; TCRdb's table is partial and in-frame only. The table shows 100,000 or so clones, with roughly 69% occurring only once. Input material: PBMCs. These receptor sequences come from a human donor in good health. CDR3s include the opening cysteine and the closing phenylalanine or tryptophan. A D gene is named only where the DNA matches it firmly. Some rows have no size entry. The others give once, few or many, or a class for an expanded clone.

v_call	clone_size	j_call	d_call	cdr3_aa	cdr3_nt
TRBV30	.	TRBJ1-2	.	CACSQGGYGYTF	TGTGCCTGTAGCCAGGGAGGCTATGGCTACACCTTC
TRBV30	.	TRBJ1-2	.	CAWSVHRTNYGYTF	TGTGCCTGGAGTGTACACAGAACTAACTATGGCTACACCTTC
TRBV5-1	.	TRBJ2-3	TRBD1	CASSLEWQGDSDTQYF	TGCGCCAGCAGCTTGGAATGGCAGGGGGATTCAGATACGCAGTATTTT
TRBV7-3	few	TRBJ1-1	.	CASSLLQRVGDGAFF	TGTGCCAGCAGCTTATTACAGCGGGTGGGAGATGGGGCTTTCTTT
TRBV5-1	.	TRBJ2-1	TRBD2	CASSLTSGSQDEQFF	TGCGCCAGCAGCCTTACTAGCGGGTCACAAGATGAGCAGTTCTTC
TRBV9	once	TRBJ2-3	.	CASSVAPQRDTQYF	TGTGCCAGCAGCGTAGCACCACAGCGGGATACGCAGTATTTT
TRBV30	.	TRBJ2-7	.	CAWSGGYEQYF	TGTGCCTGGAGTGGCGGGTACGAGCAGTACTTC
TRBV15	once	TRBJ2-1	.	CATSRDLGGSNNEQFF	TGTGCCACCAGCAGAGATCTCGGCGGGTCTAACAATGAGCAGTTCTTC
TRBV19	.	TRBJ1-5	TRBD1	CASSISPARGQGGSNQPQHF	TGTGCCAGTAGTATCTCACCCGCCCGGGGACAGGGAGGGAGCAATCAGCCCCAGCATTTT
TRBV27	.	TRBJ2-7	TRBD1	CASRKTGGPREQYF	TGTGCCAGCAGAAAGACAGGGGGCCCCCGTGAGCAGTACTTC
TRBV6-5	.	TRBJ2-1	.	CASNPGGRNEQFF	TGTGCCAGCAACCCCGGGGGAAGGAATGAGCAGTTCTTC
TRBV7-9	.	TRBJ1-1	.	CASSFSKNTEAFF	TGTGCCAGCAGCTTTTCCAAAAACACTGAAGCTTTCTTT
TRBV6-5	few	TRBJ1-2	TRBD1	CASSYTGGYGYTF	TGTGCCAGCAGTTACACAGGGGGGTATGGCTACACCTTC
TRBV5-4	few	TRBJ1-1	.	CASSRPSGTEAFF	TGTGCCAGCAGCAGGCCTAGTGGCACTGAAGCTTTCTTT
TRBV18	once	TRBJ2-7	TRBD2	CASSPRLAGGYEQYF	TGTGCCAGCTCACCCCGACTAGCGGGAGGGTACGAGCAGTACTTC
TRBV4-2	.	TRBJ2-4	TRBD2	CASSQDLLAATKNIQYF	TGTGCCAGCAGCCAAGATCTCCTAGCGGCTACCAAAAACATTCAGTACTTC
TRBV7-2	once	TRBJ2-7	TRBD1	CASSDRQGAGYEQYF	TGTGCCAGCAGCGACCGACAGGGGGCGGGATACGAGCAGTACTTC
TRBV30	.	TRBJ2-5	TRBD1	CAWNPGTGFGETQYF	TGTGCCTGGAACCCCGGGACAGGGTTTGGGGAGACCCAGTACTTC
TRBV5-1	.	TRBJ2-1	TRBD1	CASSLQGVYQFF	TGCGCCAGCAGCTTGCAGGGGGTTTACCAGTTCTTC
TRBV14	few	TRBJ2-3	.	CASSLSGARTTDTQYF	TGTGCCAGCAGCCTCTCAGGGGCCCGGACCACAGATACGCAGTATTTT
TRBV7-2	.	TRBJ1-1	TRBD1	CASSPTGGVATEAFF	TGTGCCAGCAGCCCAACAGGGGGCGTAGCCACTGAAGCTTTCTTT
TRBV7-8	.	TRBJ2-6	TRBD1	CASRTGTGGLGANVLTF	TGTGCCAGCAGGACCGGGACAGGGGGACTTGGGGCCAACGTCCTGACTTTC
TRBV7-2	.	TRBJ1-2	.	CASSTRQLRTNYGYTF	TGTGCCAGCAGCACTCGACAGCTCCGTACTAACTATGGCTACACCTTC
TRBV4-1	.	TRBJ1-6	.	CASSQGFSDSPLHF	TGCGCCAGCAGCCAAGGTTTTTCTGATTCACCCCTCCACTTT
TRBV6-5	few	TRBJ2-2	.	CASGPANTGELFF	TGTGCCAGCGGGCCCGCGAACACCGGGGAGCTGTTTTTT
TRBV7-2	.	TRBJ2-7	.	CASSRSSYEQYF	TGTGCCAGCAGCCGGAGCTCCTACGAGCAGTACTTC
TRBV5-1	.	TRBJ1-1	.	CASSAQGTHSMNTEAFF	TGCGCCAGCAGCGCACAGGGTACCCATTCCATGAACACTGAAGCTTTCTTT
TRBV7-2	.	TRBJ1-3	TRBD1	CASSWTGSGNTIYF	TGTGCCAGCAGCTGGACAGGCTCTGGAAACACCATATATTTT
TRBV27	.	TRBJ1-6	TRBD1	CASSTDRGNSPLHF	TGTGCCAGCAGTACCGACAGGGGCAATTCACCCCTCCACTTT